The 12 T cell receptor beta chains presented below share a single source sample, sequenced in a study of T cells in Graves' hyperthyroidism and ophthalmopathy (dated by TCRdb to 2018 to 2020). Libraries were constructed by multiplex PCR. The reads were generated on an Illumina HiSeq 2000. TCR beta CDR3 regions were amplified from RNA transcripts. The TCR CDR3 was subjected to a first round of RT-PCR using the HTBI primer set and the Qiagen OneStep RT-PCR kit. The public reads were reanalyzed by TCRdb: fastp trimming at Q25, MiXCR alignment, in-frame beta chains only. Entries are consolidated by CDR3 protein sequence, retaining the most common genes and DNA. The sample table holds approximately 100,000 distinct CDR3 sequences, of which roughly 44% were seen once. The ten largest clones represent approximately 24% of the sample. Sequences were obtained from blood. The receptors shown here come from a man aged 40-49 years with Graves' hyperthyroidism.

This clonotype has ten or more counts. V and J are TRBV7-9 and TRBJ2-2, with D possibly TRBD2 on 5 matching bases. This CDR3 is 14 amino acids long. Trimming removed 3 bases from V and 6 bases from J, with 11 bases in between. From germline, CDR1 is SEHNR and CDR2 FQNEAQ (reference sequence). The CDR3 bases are TGTGCCAGCAGCTTGCGAGGGAAGTCCGGGGAGCTGTTTTTT. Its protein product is CASSLRGKSGELFF.

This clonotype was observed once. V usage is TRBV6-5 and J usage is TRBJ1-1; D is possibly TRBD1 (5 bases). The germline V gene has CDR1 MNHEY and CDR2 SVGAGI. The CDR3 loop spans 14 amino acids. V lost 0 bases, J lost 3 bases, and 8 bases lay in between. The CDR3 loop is CASSYSAGYTEAFF. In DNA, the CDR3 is TGTGCCAGCAGTTACTCGGCAGGGTACACTGAAGCTTTCTTT.

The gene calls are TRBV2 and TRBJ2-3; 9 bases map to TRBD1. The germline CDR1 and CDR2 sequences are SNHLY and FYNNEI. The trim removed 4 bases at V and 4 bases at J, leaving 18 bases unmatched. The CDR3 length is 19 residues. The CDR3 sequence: CASSGGQGRTLTASDTQYF. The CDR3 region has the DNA TGTGCCAGCAGTGGGGGACAGGGAAGGACTCTAACGGCATCAGATACGCAGTATTTT.

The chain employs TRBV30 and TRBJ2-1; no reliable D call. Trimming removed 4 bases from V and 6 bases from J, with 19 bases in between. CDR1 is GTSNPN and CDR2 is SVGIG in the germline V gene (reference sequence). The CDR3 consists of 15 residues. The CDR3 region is CAWTPLTSRVNEQFF. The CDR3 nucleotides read TGTGCCTGGACCCCACTAACCAGTCGAGTCAATGAGCAGTTCTTC.

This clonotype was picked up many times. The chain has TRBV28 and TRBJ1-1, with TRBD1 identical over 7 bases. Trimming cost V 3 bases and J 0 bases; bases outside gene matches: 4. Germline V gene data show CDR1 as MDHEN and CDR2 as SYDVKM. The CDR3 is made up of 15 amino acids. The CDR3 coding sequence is TGTGCCAGCAGTTTCCCTGGGACAGTGAACACTGAAGCTTTCTTT. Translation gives CASSFPGTVNTEAFF.

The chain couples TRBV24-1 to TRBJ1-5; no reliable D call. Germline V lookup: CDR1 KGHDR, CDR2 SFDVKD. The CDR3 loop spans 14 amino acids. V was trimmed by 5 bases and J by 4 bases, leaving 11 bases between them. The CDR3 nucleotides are TGTGCCACCAGTGGGGTGGCGAATAATCAGCCCCAGCATTTT. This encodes CATSGVANNQPQHF.

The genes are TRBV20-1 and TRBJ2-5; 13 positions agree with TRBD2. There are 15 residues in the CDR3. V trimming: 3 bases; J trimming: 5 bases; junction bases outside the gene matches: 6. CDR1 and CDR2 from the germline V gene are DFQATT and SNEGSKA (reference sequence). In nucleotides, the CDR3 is TGCAGTGCTAGTCCACTAGCGGGAGGGGAGGAGACCCAGTACTTC. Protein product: CSASPLAGGEETQYF.

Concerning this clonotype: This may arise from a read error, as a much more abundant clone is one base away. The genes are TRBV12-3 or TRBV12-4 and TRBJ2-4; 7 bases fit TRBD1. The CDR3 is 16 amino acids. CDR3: CASTGTVDVLGNIKYF. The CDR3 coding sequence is TGTGCCAGCACCGGGACAGTGGACGTATTGGGAAACATTAAGTACTTC.

In nucleotides, the CDR3 is TGTGCCATCAGTGTGGAAACGGGAGTTAGGAACATTGAGCAGTTCTTC. This translates into CAISVETGVRNIEQFF. The rearrangement joins TRBV10-3 to TRBJ2-1; perhaps TRBD2 as D (6 bases). Germline V gene lookup returns CDR1 ENHRY and CDR2 SYGVKD. V shed 4 bases and J shed 9 bases, with 22 bases lying between them. The CDR3 has 16 amino acids.

The CDR3 nucleotides are TGCAGTGCTAGGGGGACAGGGGTCTCCACAGATACGCAGTATTTT. Its translation is CSARGTGVSTDTQYF. This chain connects TRBV20-1 to TRBJ2-3, with 10 bases aligning to TRBD1. The J segment lost 2 bases and the V segment lost 3 bases, leaving 5 bases of the junction unmatched. The CDR3 totals 15 residues. CDR1 DFQATT and CDR2 SNEGSKA come from the germline V gene (reference sequence).

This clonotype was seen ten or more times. In DNA, the CDR3 is TGTGCCAGCAGCTCGCCCCGGACAGGGAACGGGAACACTGAAGCTTTCTTT. It is translated as CASSSPRTGNGNTEAFF. This sequence joins TRBV11-2 and TRBJ1-1; 8 positions agree with TRBD1. The length of the CDR3 is 17 residues. J gave up 1 base and V 4 bases, and 11 bases lay outside the gene matches. The germline CDR1 and CDR2 sequences are SGHAT and FQNNGV.

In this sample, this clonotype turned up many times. The DNA of the CDR3 is TGTGCCACCAGGGACAGGGAAGGGTATGGCTACACCTTC. Translation gives CATRDREGYGYTF. The chain is built from TRBV24-1 and TRBJ1-2; 8 nucleotides match TRBD1. The CDR3 totals 13 residues. V gave up 7 bases and J gave up 5 bases; unmatched junction bases: 5. Germline-derived CDR1 and CDR2 are KGHDR and SFDVKD.